This T cell receptor (beta chain) was captured by sequencing in a study of blood T cell repertoires in COVID-19. The junction had 0 bases not matched to a gene; V was cut back by 2 bases and J by 6 bases. The germline gives CDR1 LGHDT, CDR2 YNNKEL (reference sequence). This CDR3 comprises 12 residues. Sequenced by immunoSEQ multiplex PCR; TCRdb stores in-frame clones only, minus some. The sample shows about 470,000 clones, approximately 90% of them seen only once. As to this clone: This may stem from a read error, because a much larger clone lies one nucleotide away.

The chain couples TRBV3-1 (or the pseudogene TRBV3-2) to TRBJ1-2; TRBD1 matches at 7 bases. The sequence derives from a young woman who had recovered from COVID-19. The sample comprised PBMCs or T cells enriched from blood (not recorded which). Written as DNA, the CDR3 is TGTGCCAGCAGCCAAACAGGGGATGGCTACACCTTC. Encoded protein: CASSQTGDGYTF.